This T cell receptor beta chain was profiled in a study of cytomegalovirus exposure and HLA in healthy donors. CDR3 length: 13 residues. With 5 bases clipped from V and 6 bases from J, the junction kept 6 bases outside the gene matches. Looked up from germline, CDR1 is SGHTA and CDR2 is FQGNSA. Primers included in the PCR were 60 Vbeta and 13 Jbeta primers. Clones were sequenced by immunoSEQ multiplex PCR, and TCRdb holds only the in-frame ones, with some missing. Seen here are 80,000 to 100,000 clones, around 80% observed once, and the top ten hold 3% to 4%. This TCR was sampled from a male donor in good health and CMV-seropositive. The chain employs TRBV7-2 and TRBJ2-7; 8 positions agree with TRBD1. Source material: PBMCs. CDR3 DNA: TGTGCCAGCAGCGAGGACAGGGATGGCGAGCAGTACTTC. This encodes CASSEDRDGEQYF.